A selection of T cell receptor beta chains follows, all from one sample in a study of T cells after yellow fever vaccination. TCRdb passed the 5' RACE reads through MiXCR, listing each CDR3 protein once. The sample records around 590,000 distinct CDR3 sequences, approximately 13% being singletons. This specimen was PBMCs, taken on the day of the yellow fever booster vaccination. The receptors were sampled from a man younger than 45 who received the YFV17D yellow fever vaccine. The CDR3 runs from the conserved cysteine through the conserved F or W. D genes are given only for firm matches. Size tells how often a clone was seen (once, few, many) or the class of an expanded clone, and some rows leave it out.

j_call | d_call | v_call | clone_size | cdr3_aa | cdr3_nt
TRBJ2-1 | . | TRBV18 | . | CASSPLGEQFF | TGTGCCAGCTCACCACTTGGCGAGCAGTTCTTC
TRBJ1-6 | TRBD1 | TRBV5-1 | few | CASSPGDRGGGSPLHF | TGCGCCAGCAGCCCGGGGGACAGGGGTGGAGGTTCACCCCTCCACTTT
TRBJ2-2 | . | TRBV9 | few | CASSVDSVNTGELFF | TGTGCCAGCAGCGTAGATAGCGTCAACACCGGGGAGCTGTTTTTT
TRBJ1-3 | . | TRBV15 | many | CATSKSDLFGNTIYF | TGTGCCACCAGCAAATCGGACCTCTTTGGAAACACCATATATTTT
TRBJ2-1 | . | TRBV18 | few | CASSKDVSYNEQFF | TGTGCCAGCTCAAAGGATGTGTCCTACAATGAGCAGTTCTTC
TRBJ1-1 | . | TRBV5-5 | . | CASRNQGGRATEAFF | TGTGCCAGCAGAAATCAGGGAGGCAGAGCCACTGAAGCTTTCTTT
TRBJ2-1 | . | TRBV7-9 | many | CASSSPGSWNNEQFF | TGTGCCAGCAGCTCACCGGGTAGCTGGAACAATGAGCAGTTCTTC
TRBJ2-7 | TRBD2 | TRBV27 | . | CASSKRLAGGPEQYF | TGTGCCAGCAGTAAACGACTAGCGGGAGGGCCGGAGCAGTACTTC
TRBJ2-7 | TRBD1 | TRBV5-5 | many | CASSLGQGAPRAYEQYF | TGTGCCAGCAGCTTGGGACAGGGGGCTCCTCGAGCCTACGAGCAGTACTTC
TRBJ2-3 | TRBD1 | TRBV12-3/TRBV12-4 | . | CASSSSGTALITDTQYF | TGTGCCAGCAGTTCTTCTGGGACAGCGCTAATCACAGATACGCAGTATTTT